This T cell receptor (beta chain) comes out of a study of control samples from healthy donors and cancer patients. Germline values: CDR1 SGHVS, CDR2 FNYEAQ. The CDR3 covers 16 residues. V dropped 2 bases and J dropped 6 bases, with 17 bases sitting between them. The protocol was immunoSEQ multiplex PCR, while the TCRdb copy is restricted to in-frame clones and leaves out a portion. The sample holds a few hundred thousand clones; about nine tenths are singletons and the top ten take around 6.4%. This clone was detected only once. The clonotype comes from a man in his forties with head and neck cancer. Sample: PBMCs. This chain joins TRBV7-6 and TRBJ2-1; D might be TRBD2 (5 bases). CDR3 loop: CASSLRTGEDINEQFF. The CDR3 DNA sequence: TGTGCCAGCAGCTTACGGACTGGGGAAGACATCAATGAGCAGTTCTTC.